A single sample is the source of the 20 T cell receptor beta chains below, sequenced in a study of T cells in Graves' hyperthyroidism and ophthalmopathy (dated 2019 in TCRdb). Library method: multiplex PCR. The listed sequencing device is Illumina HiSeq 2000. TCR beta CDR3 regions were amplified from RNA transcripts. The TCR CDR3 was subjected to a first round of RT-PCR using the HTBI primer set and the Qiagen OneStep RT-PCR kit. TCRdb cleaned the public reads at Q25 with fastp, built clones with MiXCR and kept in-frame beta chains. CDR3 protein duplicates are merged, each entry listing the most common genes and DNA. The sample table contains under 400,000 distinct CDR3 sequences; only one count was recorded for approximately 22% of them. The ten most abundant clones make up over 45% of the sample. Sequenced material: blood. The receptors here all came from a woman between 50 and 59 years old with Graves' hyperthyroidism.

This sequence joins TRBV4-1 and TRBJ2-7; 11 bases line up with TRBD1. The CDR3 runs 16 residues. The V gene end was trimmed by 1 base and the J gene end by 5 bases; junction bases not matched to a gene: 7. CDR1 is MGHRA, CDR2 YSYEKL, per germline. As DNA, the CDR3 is TGCGCCAGCAGCCAAGCCGGACAGGGGGCGCGGAACGAGCAGTACTTC. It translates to CASSQAGQGARNEQYF.

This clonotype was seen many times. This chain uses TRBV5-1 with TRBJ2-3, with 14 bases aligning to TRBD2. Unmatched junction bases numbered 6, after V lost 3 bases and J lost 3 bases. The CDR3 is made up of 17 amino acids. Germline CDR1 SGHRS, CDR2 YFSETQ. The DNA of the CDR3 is TGCGCCAGCAGCTCCAGACTAGCGGGGGGGCATACAGATACGCAGTATTTT. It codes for CASSSRLAGGHTDTQYF.

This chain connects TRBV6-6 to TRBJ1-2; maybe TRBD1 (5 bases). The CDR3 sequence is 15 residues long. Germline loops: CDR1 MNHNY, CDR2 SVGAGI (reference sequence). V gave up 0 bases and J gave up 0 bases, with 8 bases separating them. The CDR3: CASSYSPGANYGYTF. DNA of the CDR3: TGTGCCAGCAGTTACTCTCCGGGGGCTAACTATGGCTACACCTTC.

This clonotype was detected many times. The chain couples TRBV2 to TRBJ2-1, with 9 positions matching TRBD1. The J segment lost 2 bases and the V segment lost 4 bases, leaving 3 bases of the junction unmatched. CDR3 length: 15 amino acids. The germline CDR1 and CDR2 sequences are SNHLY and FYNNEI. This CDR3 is CASSVDRGTYNEQFF. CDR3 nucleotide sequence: TGTGCCAGCAGTGTGGACAGGGGAACCTACAATGAGCAGTTCTTC. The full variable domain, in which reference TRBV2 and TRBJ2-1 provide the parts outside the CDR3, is EPEVTQTPSHQVTQMGQEVILRCVPISNHLYFYWYRQILGQKVEFLVSFYNNEISEKSEIFDDQFSVERPDGSNFTLKIRSTKLEDSAMYFCASSVDRGTYNEQFFGPGTRLTVL.

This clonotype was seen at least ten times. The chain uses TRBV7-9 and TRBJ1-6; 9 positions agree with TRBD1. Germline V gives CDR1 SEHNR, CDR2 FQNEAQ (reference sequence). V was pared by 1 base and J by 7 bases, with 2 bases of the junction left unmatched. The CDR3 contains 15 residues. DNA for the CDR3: TGTGCCAGCAGCTTAGGGACAGGGGAAAATTCACCCCTCCACTTT. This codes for CASSLGTGENSPLHF. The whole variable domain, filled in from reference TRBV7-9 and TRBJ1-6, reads DTGVSQNPRHKITKRGQNVTFRCDPISEHNRLYWYRQTLGQGPEFLTYFQNEAQLEKSRLLSDRFSAERPKGSFSTLEIQRTEQGDSAMYLCASSLGTGENSPLHFGNGTRLTVT.

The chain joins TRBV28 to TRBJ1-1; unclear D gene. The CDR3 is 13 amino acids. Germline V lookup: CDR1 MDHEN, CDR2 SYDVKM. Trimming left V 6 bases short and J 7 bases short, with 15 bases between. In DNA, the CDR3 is TGTGCCAGCAGCCCCGGGGTAGTCTTTGAAGCTTTCTTT. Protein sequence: CASSPGVVFEAFF.

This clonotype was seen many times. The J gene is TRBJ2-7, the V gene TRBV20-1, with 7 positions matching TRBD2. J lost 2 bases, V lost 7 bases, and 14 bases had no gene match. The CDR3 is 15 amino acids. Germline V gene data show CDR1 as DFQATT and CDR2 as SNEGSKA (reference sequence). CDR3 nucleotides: TGCAGTGTTCCTTCCACTAGCGTCCGAACCTACGAGCAGTACTTC. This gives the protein CSVPSTSVRTYEQYF.

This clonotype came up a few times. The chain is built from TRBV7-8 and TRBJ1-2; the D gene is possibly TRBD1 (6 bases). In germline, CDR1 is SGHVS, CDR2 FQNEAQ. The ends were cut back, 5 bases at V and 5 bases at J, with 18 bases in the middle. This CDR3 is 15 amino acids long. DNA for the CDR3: TGTGCCAGCAGCGTTGAGGCGGGGGCACGGTATGGCTACACCTTC. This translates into CASSVEAGARYGYTF.

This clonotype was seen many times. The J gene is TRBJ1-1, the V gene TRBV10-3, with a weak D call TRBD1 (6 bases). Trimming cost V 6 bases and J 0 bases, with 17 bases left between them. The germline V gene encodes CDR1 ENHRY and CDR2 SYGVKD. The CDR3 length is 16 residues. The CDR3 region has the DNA TGTGCCATCAGACCCGCGGGGGGGGCAATGAACACTGAAGCTTTCTTT. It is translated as CAIRPAGGAMNTEAFF.

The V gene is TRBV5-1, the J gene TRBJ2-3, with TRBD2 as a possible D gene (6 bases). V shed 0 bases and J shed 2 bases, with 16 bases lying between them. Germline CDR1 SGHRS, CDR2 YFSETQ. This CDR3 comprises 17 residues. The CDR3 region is CASSLVATGASTDTQYF. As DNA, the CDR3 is TGCGCCAGCAGCTTGGTTGCGACGGGAGCGTCCACAGATACGCAGTATTTT.

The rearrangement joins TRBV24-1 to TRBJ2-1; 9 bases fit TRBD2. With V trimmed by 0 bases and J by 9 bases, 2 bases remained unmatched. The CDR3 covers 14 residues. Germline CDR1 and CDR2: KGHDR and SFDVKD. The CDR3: CATSDLRTSVEQFF. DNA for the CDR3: TGTGCCACCAGTGATTTGCGGACTAGCGTTGAGCAGTTCTTC.

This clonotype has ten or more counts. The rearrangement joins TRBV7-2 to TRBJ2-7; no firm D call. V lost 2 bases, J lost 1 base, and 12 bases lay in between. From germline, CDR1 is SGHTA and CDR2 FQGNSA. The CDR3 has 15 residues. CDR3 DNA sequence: TGTGCCAGCAGCTTAAGGGTCAGAGGTTCCTACGAGCAGTACTTC. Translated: CASSLRVRGSYEQYF.

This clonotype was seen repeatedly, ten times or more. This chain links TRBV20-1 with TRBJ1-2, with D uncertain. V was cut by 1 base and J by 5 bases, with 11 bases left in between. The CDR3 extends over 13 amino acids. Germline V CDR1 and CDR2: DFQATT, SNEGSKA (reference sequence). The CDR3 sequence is CSARGLGGYGYTF. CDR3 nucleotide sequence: TGCAGTGCTAGAGGCCTTGGTGGGTATGGCTACACCTTC.

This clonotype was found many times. The DNA of the CDR3 is TGTGCCAGCAGTGCCCCTAGCCTTACCTACAATGAGCAGTTCTTC. Its protein product is CASSAPSLTYNEQFF. This chain joins TRBV28 and TRBJ2-1; TRBD2 is a possible D gene (5 bases). CDR3 length equals 15 residues. Germline loops: CDR1 MDHEN, CDR2 SYDVKM. Between the trimmed V and J ends, which lost 5 bases and 2 bases, there was a span of 13 bases.

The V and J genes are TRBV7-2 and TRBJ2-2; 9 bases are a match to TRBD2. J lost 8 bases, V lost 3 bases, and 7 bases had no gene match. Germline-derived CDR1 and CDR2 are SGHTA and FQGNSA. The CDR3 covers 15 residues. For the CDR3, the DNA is TGTGCCAGCAGCTTTGGGACTAGCCGGCGGGGGGAGCTGTTTTTT. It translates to CASSFGTSRRGELFF.

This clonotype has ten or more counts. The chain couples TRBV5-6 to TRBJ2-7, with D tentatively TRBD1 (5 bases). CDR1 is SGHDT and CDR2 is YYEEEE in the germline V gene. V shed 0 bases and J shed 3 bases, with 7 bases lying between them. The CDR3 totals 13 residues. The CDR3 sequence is CASSLDRNYEQYF. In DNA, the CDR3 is TGTGCCAGCAGCTTGGACAGGAACTACGAGCAGTACTTC.

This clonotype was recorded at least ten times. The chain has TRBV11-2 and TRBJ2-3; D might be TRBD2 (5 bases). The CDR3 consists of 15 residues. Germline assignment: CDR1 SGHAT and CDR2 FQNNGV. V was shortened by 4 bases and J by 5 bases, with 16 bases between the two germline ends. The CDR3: CASSSKERAKDTQYF. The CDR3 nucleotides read TGTGCCAGCAGCTCTAAGGAGAGGGCGAAAGATACGCAGTATTTT.

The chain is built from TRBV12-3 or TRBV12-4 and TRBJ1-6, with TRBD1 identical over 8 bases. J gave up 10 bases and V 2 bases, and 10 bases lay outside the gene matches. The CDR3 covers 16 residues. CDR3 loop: CASSLRVGQGRSPLHF. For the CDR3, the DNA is TGTGCCAGCAGTTTAAGGGTTGGACAGGGTCGGTCACCCCTCCACTTT.

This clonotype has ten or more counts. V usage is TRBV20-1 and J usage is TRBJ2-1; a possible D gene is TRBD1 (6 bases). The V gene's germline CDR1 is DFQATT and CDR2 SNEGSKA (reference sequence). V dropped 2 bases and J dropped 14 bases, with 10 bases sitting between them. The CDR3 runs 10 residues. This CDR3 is CSARRTDEFF. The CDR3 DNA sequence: TGCAGTGCTAGAAGGACAGACGAGTTCTTC.

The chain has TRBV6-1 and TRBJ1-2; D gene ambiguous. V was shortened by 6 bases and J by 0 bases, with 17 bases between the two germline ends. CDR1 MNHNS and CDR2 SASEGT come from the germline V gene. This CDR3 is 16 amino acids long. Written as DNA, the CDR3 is TGTGCCAGCAGCCCCCGGCGCCCCACTTCTAACTATGGCTACACCTTC. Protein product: CASSPRRPTSNYGYTF.